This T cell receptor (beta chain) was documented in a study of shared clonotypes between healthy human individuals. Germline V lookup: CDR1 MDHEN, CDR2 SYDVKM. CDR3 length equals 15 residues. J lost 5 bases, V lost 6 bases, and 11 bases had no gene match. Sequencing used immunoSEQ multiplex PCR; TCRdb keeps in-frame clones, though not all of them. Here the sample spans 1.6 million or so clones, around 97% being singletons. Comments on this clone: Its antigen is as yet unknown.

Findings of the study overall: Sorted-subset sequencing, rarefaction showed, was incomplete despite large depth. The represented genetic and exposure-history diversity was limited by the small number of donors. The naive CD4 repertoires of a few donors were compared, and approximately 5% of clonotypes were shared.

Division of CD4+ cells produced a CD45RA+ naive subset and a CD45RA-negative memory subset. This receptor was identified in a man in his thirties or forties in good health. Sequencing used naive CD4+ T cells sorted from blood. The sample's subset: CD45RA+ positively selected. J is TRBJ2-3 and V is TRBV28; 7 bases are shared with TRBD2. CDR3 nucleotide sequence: TGTGCCAGCAGGCTCGGAGGACTAGTGTTAGATACGCAGTATTTT. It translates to CASRLGGLVLDTQYF.